One and the same sample provided the 27 T cell receptor beta chains below, sequenced in a study of CD8 T cells in ankylosing spondylitis. TCRdb re-called the 5' RACE reads with MiXCR, one entry per CDR3 protein. The sample records 300,000 to 350,000 distinct CDR3 sequences, around 10% being singletons. Sequencing used blood, either unsorted or a sorted T cell fraction (not recorded which). These receptors all stem from a female donor with ankylosing spondylitis or in good health (not recorded which).

This clonotype was detected only a few times. This sequence joins TRBV5-1 and TRBJ2-5; D possibly corresponds to TRBD1 (6 bases). Trimming took 4 bases from V and 10 from J, leaving 11 bases between them. CDR3 length: 11 amino acids. Germline V gene sequence: CDR1 SGHRS, CDR2 YFSETQ. The chain's CDR3 is CASSNEGVQYF. As DNA, the CDR3 is TGCGCCAGCAGCAACGAGGGGGTCCAGTACTTC.

This clonotype was detected once. One end of the junction does not line up with germline, which may come from a read error. The rearrangement joins TRBV7-9 to TRBJ2-7; no definite D call. The CDR3 covers 13 residues. The germline V gene encodes CDR1 SEHNR and CDR2 FQNEAQ (reference sequence). CDR3 sequence: CASSLGQQYEQHF. The CDR3 DNA sequence: TGTGCCAGCAGCTTAGGTCAGCAGTACGAGCAGCACTTC.

This clonotype was counted a few times. This chain links TRBV6-1 with TRBJ2-7; 11 bases fit TRBD1. The germline V gene has CDR1 MNHNS and CDR2 SASEGT. V lost 7 bases to trimming and J lost 3 bases; unmatched junction nucleotides: 5. There are 14 residues in the CDR3. The CDR3 DNA reads TGTGCCAGCATCGGGACAGGGGGACACTACGAGCAGTACTTC. This encodes CASIGTGGHYEQYF.

The V call is TRBV5-1, the J call TRBJ2-5, with 9 positions matching TRBD2. CDR3 length: 18 amino acids. Germline V gene lookup returns CDR1 SGHRS and CDR2 YFSETQ. Trimming cost V 0 bases and J 4 bases; bases outside gene matches: 13. This CDR3 is CASSLAKIVAGGPETQYF. The CDR3 DNA reads as TGCGCCAGCAGCTTGGCCAAAATCGTCGCGGGAGGGCCAGAGACCCAGTACTTC.

Many counts were recorded for this clonotype. V usage is TRBV6-1 and J usage is TRBJ2-3; perhaps TRBD2 as D (6 bases). The CDR3 covers 15 residues. V shed 6 bases and J shed 2 bases, with 15 bases lying between them. Germline V gene data show CDR1 as MNHNS and CDR2 as SASEGT. The CDR3 protein is CASRGYGGSTDTQYF. The CDR3 coding sequence is TGTGCCAGCAGGGGTTACGGGGGTTCCACAGATACGCAGTATTTT.

Here the CDR3 DNA reads TGTGCCAGCAGCTTAGGTGTGGGAAGCTCCTACGAGCAGTACTTC. Residues: CASSLGVGSSYEQYF. This chain links TRBV7-2 with TRBJ2-7; D is ambiguous. Trimming removed 1 base at V and 0 bases at J, with 10 bases between. The length of the CDR3 is 15 residues. Germline V gene sequence: CDR1 SGHTA, CDR2 FQGNSA.

The chain links TRBV7-3 to TRBJ2-1, with D perhaps TRBD1 or TRBD2 (5 bases each). V gave up 4 bases and J gave up 8 bases, with 12 bases separating them. Germline V gives CDR1 SGHTA, CDR2 FQGTGA. The CDR3 contains 13 residues. The CDR3 loop reads CASSSRGYHEQFF. The CDR3 DNA sequence: TGTGCCAGCAGCTCTCGGGGCTATCATGAGCAGTTCTTC. Full variable domain (remainder filled in from reference TRBV7-3 and TRBJ2-1): GAGVSQTPSNKVTEKGKYVELRCDPISGHTALYWYRQSLGQGPEFLIYFQGTGAADDSGLPNDRFFAVRPEGSVSTLKIQRTERGDSAVYLCASSSRGYHEQFFGPGTRLTVL.

This clonotype was observed at least ten times. This rearrangement joins TRBV7-2 to TRBJ2-1; D gene uncertain. Germline assignment: CDR1 SGHTA and CDR2 FQGNSA. The CDR3 spans 13 residues. Trimming left V 8 bases short and J 2 bases short, with 10 bases between. In DNA, the CDR3 is TGTGCCAGCGGGAAGGAAACCTACAATGAGCAGTTCTTC. This codes for CASGKETYNEQFF.

This clonotype was seen at least ten times. The chain combines TRBV6-5 with TRBJ1-6; possibly TRBD1 for D (5 bases). Germline V gene sequence: CDR1 MNHEY, CDR2 SVGAGI. The CDR3 runs 16 residues. Trimming removed 4 bases from V and 10 bases from J, with 20 bases in between. The CDR3, as DNA: TGTGCCAGCAGTTTTTCCCCGGACACGCACTCCTCACCCCTCCACTTT. As protein: CASSFSPDTHSSPLHF.

This clonotype was seen repeatedly, ten times or more. The rearrangement uses TRBV9 and TRBJ1-1, with a tentative D call TRBD1 (5 bases). This CDR3 comprises 15 residues. V lost 0 bases and J 2 bases, leaving 11 bases between the germline ends. Germline V gene lookup returns CDR1 SGDLS and CDR2 YYNGEE. Here the CDR3 DNA reads TGTGCCAGCAGCGTAGGAACAGGTTTAAACACTGAAGCTTTCTTT. Its translation: CASSVGTGLNTEAFF.

This clonotype was counted at least ten times. V is TRBV20-1 and J is TRBJ1-4; D might be TRBD1 (6 bases). Germline V lookup: CDR1 DFQATT, CDR2 SNEGSKA (reference sequence). The CDR3 runs 15 residues. Deletions cut 2 bases from V and 7 bases from J, with 17 bases between. The CDR3 is CSARKGPGAAEKLFF. The CDR3 DNA sequence: TGCAGTGCTAGAAAGGGCCCAGGGGCGGCTGAAAAACTGTTTTTT.

This clonotype was observed at least ten times. This chain uses TRBV6-1 with TRBJ2-5; the match to TRBD1 covers 12 bases. Germline V gene lookup returns CDR1 MNHNS and CDR2 SASEGT. The CDR3 runs 18 residues. V shed 5 bases, J shed 6 bases, and the junction held 16 bases outside the gene matches. Written as DNA, the CDR3 is TGTGCCAGCAGTCGTTCCATGCCGGGGACAGGGGGCGAGAAGACCCAGTACTTC. Translation gives CASSRSMPGTGGEKTQYF.

There are a few counts of this clonotype. This chain uses TRBV4-2 with TRBJ2-7; D is uncertain. The V end lost 0 bases, the J end lost 6 bases, and 18 bases lay between the germline ends. Germline V gives CDR1 LGHNA, CDR2 YNFKEQ. This CDR3 spans 16 amino acids. Written as DNA, the CDR3 is TGTGCCAGCAGCCAAGATCCGGGCAGTTCGCTGGGCGAGCAGTACTTC. Protein sequence: CASSQDPGSSLGEQYF.

This clonotype appeared many times. CDR3 region: CASSPVRDVGYEQYF. The CDR3, as DNA: TGTGCCAGCTCACCAGTGAGGGACGTAGGGTACGAGCAGTACTTC. The chain employs TRBV18 and TRBJ2-7; D possibly matches TRBD1 or TRBD2 (5 bases each). V was cut by 2 bases and J by 4 bases, with 15 bases left in between. There are 15 residues in the CDR3. The germline V gene has CDR1 KGHSH and CDR2 LQKENI.

As concerns this clonotype: Possible read error: a much larger clone is one base away. The chain combines TRBV12-3 or TRBV12-4 with TRBJ2-1, with D possibly TRBD1 on 6 matching bases. The CDR3 consists of 15 residues. V shed 8 bases and J shed 3 bases, with 17 bases lying between them. CDR3 residues: CASGNRERNYNEQFF. CDR3 in DNA: TGTGCCAGCGGTAACAGGGAAAGGAACTACAATGAGCAGTTCTTC.

The chain is built from TRBV5-1 and TRBJ2-3; D may match TRBD1 or TRBD2 (5 bases each). The CDR3 has 15 residues. From germline, CDR1 is SGHRS and CDR2 YFSETQ. The germline V and J ends were trimmed by 4 bases and 2 bases, with 14 bases remaining between them. CDR3 coding DNA: TGCGCCAGCAGCGCCGGGACCGGCCCCACAGATACGCAGTATTTT. It codes for CASSAGTGPTDTQYF. The complete variable domain, with remaining parts taken from reference TRBV5-1 and TRBJ2-3, reads KAGVTQTPRYLIKTRGQQVTLSCSPISGHRSVSWYQQTPGQGLQFLFEYFSETQRNKGNFPGRFSGRQFSNSRSEMNVSTLELGDSALYLCASSAGTGPTDTQYFGPGTRLTVL.

Many counts were recorded for this clonotype. The chain is built from TRBV5-1 and TRBJ2-1; TRBD1 might be the D (6 bases). Germline CDR1 SGHRS, CDR2 YFSETQ. This CDR3 is built from 15 residues. V gave up 0 bases and J gave up 7 bases, with 14 bases separating them. DNA of the CDR3: TGCGCCAGCAGCTTGGTGGGACACGGATTGAATGAGCAGTTCTTC. Protein sequence: CASSLVGHGLNEQFF.

The chain combines TRBV7-6 with TRBJ1-2, with D perhaps TRBD1 (6 bases). Germline CDR1 SGHVS, CDR2 FNYEAQ. The V end lost 5 bases, the J end lost 5 bases, and 21 bases lay between the germline ends. The CDR3 is 16 residues long. CDR3 amino acids: CASSAATGTFGYGYTF. In DNA form, the CDR3 reads TGTGCCAGCAGCGCTGCAACAGGGACCTTCGGGTATGGCTACACCTTC.

This clonotype was recorded at least ten times. The V and J genes are TRBV5-6 and TRBJ2-1; no definite D call. Germline V gene sequence: CDR1 SGHDT, CDR2 YYEEEE. This CDR3 contains 15 residues. V shed 7 bases and J shed 0 bases, with 14 bases lying between them. The CDR3 region is CASYDRPSSYNEQFF. The DNA for the CDR3 is TGTGCCAGCTATGACCGACCGAGCTCCTACAATGAGCAGTTCTTC.

Points on this clonotype: Just one base apart from a much larger clone, this may be a read error. The chain carries TRBV15 and TRBJ2-3, with D tentatively TRBD1 (6 bases). V was clipped by 2 bases and J by 5 bases, with 20 bases between them. The CDR3 consists of 17 residues. Germline values: CDR1 LNHNV, CDR2 YYDKDF (reference sequence). CDR3 protein: CATSRSPRVGQQDTQYF. The CDR3 region has the DNA TGTGCCACCAGCAGATCCCCTCGAGTAGGACAGCAAGATACGCAGTATTTT.

For this clonotype: A much larger clone sits a single nucleotide away, making a read error possible. The rearrangement links TRBV27 to TRBJ2-4; D gene unclear. CDR3 length: 15 amino acids. Germline CDR1 reads MNHEY; CDR2 reads SMNVEV (reference sequence). As DNA, the CDR3 is TGTGCCAGCAGGGCCCTGGGTGGGGTCAAAAACATTCAGCACTTC. Translated: CASRALGGVKNIQHF.

This clonotype has at least ten counts. CDR3 protein: CASSLNMGWETQYF. The CDR3, as DNA: TGTGCCAGCAGCTTGAATATGGGGTGGGAGACCCAGTACTTC. This sequence joins TRBV5-4 and TRBJ2-5, with unresolved D. Germline V lookup: CDR1 SGHNT, CDR2 YYREEE (reference sequence). There are 14 residues in the CDR3. V was cut by 1 base and J by 5 bases, with 12 bases left in between.

The chain joins TRBV20-1 to TRBJ1-1, with D hard to call. The germline gives CDR1 DFQATT, CDR2 SNEGSKA (reference sequence). This CDR3 spans 13 amino acids. The V and J ends lost 5 bases and 3 bases respectively, with 13 bases between them. The CDR3 spells CSAVRRADTEAFF. CDR3 bases: TGCAGTGCTGTTAGGAGGGCGGACACTGAAGCTTTCTTT.

Concerning this clonotype: The junction shows a germline mismatch at one end, possibly a read error. J is TRBJ2-1 and V is TRBV5-1; 8 bases match TRBD1. The germline V gene has CDR1 SGHRS and CDR2 YFSETQ. The CDR3 loop spans 17 amino acids. The CDR3 coding sequence is TGCGCCAGCAGCTTCACTCCCCCCGGGACAGGTAACGATGAGCAGCTCTTC. It specifies CASSFTPPGTGNDEQLF.

This clonotype was detected ten times or more. This chain links TRBV5-1 with TRBJ1-4, with no clear D. Germline CDR1 reads SGHRS; CDR2 reads YFSETQ. The CDR3 is 14 residues long. V lost 0 bases, J lost 4 bases, and 7 bases lay in between. CDR3 loop: CASSLEGLNEKLFF. The CDR3 nucleotides are TGCGCCAGCAGCTTGGAAGGACTTAATGAAAAACTGTTTTTT. Variable domain in full (rest from reference TRBV5-1 and TRBJ1-4): KAGVTQTPRYLIKTRGQQVTLSCSPISGHRSVSWYQQTPGQGLQFLFEYFSETQRNKGNFPGRFSGRQFSNSRSEMNVSTLELGDSALYLCASSLEGLNEKLFFGSGTQLSVL.

The chain carries TRBV27 and TRBJ2-7; TRBD2 matches 8 bases. Germline assignment: CDR1 MNHEY and CDR2 SMNVEV (reference sequence). The trim removed 6 bases at V and 5 bases at J, leaving 6 bases unmatched. CDR3 length equals 13 residues. DNA for the CDR3: TGTGCCAGCAGGACAGCGGGAGTCCACGAGCAGTACTTC. Its translation is CASRTAGVHEQYF.

The chain uses TRBV20-1 and TRBJ1-2; D remains ambiguous. Germline V gene lookup returns CDR1 DFQATT and CDR2 SNEGSKA (reference sequence). The CDR3 is 13 amino acids. Trimming stripped 3 bases from V and 8 bases from J, with 16 bases between. This CDR3 reads CSARTYGPFGYTF. DNA of the CDR3: TGCAGTGCTAGGACATACGGACCCTTCGGCTACACCTTC.